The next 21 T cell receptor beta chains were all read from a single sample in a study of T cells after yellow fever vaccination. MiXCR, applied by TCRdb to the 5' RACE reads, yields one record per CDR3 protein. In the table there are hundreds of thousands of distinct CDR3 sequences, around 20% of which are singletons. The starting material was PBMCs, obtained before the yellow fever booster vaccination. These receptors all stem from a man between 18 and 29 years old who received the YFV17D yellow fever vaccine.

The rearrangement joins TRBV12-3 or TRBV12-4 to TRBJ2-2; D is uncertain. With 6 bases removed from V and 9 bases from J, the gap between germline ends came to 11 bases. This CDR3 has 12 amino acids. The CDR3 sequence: CASSLGSRELFF. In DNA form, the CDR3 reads TGTGCCAGCAGCCTCGGATCCCGGGAGCTGTTTTTT.

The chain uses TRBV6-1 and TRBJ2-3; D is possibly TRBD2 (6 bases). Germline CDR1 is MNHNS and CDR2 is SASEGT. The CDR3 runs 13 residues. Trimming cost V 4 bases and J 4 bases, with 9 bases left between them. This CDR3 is CASSGGVADTQYF. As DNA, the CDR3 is TGTGCCAGCAGTGGCGGGGTGGCAGATACGCAGTATTTT.

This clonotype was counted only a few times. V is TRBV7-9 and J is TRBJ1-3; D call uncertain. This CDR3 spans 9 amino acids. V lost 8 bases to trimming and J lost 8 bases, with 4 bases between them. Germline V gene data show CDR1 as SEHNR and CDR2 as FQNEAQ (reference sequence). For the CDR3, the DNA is TGTGCCAGCCCCGACACCATATATTTT. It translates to CASPDTIYF.

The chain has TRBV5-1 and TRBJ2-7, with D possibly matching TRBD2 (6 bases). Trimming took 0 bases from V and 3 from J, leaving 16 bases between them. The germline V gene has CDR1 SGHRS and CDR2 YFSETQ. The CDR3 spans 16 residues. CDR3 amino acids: CASSLEGSGQFYEQYF. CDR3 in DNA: TGCGCCAGCAGCTTGGAAGGTAGCGGTCAATTCTACGAGCAGTACTTC.

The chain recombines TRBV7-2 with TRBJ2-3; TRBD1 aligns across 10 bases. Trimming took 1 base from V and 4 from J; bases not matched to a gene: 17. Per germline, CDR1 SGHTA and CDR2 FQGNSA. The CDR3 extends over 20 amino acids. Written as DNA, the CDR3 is TGTGCCAGCAGCTTAGGCCTGTCATTTTTGGGACAGGGGTACGCAGATACGCAGTATTTT. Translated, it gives CASSLGLSFLGQGYADTQYF.

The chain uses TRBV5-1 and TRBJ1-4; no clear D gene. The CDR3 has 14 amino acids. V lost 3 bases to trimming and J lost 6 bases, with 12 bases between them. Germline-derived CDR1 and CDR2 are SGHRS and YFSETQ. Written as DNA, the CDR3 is TGCGCCAGCAGCTCTAAAGGCCTAGATGAAAAACTGTTTTTT. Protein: CASSSKGLDEKLFF.

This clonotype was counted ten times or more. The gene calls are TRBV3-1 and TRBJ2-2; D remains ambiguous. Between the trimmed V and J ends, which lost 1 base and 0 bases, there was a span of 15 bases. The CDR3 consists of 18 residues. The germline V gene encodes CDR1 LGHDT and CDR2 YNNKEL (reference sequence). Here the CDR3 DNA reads TGTGCCAGCAGCCAAGCGATTACGGTGACCGCGAACACCGGGGAGCTGTTTTTT. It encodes CASSQAITVTANTGELFF.

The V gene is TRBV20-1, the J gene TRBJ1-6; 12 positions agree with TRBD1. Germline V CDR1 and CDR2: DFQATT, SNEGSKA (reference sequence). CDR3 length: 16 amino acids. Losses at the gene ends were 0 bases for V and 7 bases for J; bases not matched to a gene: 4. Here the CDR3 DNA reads TGCAGTGCTAGAGATAGCGGGACAGGGGGCAATTCACCCCTCCACTTT. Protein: CSARDSGTGGNSPLHF.

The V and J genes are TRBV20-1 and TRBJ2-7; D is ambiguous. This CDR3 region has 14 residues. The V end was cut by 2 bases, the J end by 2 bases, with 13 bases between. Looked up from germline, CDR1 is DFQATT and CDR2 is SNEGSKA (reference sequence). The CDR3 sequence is CSARSPYRAYEQYF. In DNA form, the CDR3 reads TGCAGTGCTAGATCCCCCTACCGGGCCTACGAGCAGTACTTC.

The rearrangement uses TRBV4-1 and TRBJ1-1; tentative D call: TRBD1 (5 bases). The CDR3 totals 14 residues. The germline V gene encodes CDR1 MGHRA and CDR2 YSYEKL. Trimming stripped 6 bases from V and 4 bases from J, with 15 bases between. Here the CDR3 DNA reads TGCGCCAGCAGGCCCGGGACCCTGTTCACTGAAGCTTTCTTT. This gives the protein CASRPGTLFTEAFF.

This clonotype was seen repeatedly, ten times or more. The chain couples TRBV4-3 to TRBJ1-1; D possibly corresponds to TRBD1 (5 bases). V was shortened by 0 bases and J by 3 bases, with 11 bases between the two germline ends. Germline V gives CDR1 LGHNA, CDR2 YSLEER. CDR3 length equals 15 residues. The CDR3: CASSQDDSRYTEAFF. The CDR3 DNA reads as TGCGCCAGCAGCCAAGATGACAGCAGGTACACTGAAGCTTTCTTT.

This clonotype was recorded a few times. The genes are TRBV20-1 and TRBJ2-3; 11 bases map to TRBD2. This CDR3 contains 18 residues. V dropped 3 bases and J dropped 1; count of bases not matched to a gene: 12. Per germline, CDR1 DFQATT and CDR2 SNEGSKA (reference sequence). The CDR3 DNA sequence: TGCAGTGCTAGTAGGGGAACACCGGGACTAGCGGGCACAGATACGCAGTATTTT. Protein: CSASRGTPGLAGTDTQYF.

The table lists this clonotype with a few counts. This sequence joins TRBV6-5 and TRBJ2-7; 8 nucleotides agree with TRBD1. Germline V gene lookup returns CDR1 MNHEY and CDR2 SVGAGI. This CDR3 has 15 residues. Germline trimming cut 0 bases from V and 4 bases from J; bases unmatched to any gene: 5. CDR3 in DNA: TGTGCCAGCAGTTACTCCTTCGGACAGGGTTACGAGCAGTACTTC. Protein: CASSYSFGQGYEQYF.

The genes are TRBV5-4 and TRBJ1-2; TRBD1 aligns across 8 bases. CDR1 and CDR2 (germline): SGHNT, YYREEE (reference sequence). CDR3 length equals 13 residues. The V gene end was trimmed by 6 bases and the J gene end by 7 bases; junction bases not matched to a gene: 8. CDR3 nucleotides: TGTGCCAGCAACCTACAGGGGGTAACTGGCTACACCTTC. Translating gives CASNLQGVTGYTF.

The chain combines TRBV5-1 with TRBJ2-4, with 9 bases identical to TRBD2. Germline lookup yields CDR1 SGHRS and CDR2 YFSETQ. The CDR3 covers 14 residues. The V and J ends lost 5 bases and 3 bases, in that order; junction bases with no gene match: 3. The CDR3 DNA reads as TGCGCCAGCAGACCTAGCGGGGACAAAAACATTCAGTACTTC. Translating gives CASRPSGDKNIQYF. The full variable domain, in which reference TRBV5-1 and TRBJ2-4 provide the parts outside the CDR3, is KAGVTQTPRYLIKTRGQQVTLSCSPISGHRSVSWYQQTPGQGLQFLFEYFSETQRNKGNFPGRFSGRQFSNSRSEMNVSTLELGDSALYLCASRPSGDKNIQYFGAGTRLSVL.

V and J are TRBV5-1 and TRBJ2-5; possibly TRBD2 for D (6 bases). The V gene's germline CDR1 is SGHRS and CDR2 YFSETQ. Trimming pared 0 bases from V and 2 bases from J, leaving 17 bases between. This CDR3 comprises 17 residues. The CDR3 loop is CASSLAGRGIGQETQYF. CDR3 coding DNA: TGCGCCAGCAGCTTGGCAGGACGGGGGATCGGGCAAGAGACCCAGTACTTC. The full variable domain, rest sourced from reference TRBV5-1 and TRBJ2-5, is KAGVTQTPRYLIKTRGQQVTLSCSPISGHRSVSWYQQTPGQGLQFLFEYFSETQRNKGNFPGRFSGRQFSNSRSEMNVSTLELGDSALYLCASSLAGRGIGQETQYFGPGTRLLVL.

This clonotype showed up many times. The CDR3 DNA follows: TGCAGTGCTAGCCATAATTCACCCCTCCACTTT. Protein sequence: CSASHNSPLHF. V gene TRBV20-1 combines with J gene TRBJ1-6; no clear D gene. This CDR3 is 11 amino acids long. Trimming left V 3 bases short and J 5 bases short, with 2 bases between. Germline lookup yields CDR1 DFQATT and CDR2 SNEGSKA (reference sequence).

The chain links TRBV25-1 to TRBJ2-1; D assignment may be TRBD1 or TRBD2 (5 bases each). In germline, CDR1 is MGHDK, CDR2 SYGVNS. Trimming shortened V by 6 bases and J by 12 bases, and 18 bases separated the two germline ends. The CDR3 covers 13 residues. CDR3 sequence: CASRSTRRGRQFF. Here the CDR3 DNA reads TGTGCCAGCAGATCGACTCGCCGGGGACGGCAGTTCTTC.

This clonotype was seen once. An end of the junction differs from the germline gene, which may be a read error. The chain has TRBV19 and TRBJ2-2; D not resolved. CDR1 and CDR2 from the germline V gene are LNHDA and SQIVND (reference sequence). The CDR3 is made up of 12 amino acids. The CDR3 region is CASGMNTGELFF. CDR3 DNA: TGTGCCAGTGGTATGAACACCGGGGAGCTGTTTTTT.

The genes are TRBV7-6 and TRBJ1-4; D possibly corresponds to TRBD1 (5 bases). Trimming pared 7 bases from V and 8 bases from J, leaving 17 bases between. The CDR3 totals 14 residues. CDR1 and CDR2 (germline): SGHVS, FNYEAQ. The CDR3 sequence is CASTTRGRFEKLFF. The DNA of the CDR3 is TGTGCCAGCACCACTAGGGGCCGTTTCGAAAAACTGTTTTTT.

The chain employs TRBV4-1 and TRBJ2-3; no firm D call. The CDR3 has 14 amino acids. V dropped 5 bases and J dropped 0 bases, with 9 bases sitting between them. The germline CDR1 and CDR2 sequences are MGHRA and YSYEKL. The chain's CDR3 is CASSYSDSTDTQYF. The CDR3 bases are TGCGCCAGCAGCTACAGTGATAGCACAGATACGCAGTATTTT.